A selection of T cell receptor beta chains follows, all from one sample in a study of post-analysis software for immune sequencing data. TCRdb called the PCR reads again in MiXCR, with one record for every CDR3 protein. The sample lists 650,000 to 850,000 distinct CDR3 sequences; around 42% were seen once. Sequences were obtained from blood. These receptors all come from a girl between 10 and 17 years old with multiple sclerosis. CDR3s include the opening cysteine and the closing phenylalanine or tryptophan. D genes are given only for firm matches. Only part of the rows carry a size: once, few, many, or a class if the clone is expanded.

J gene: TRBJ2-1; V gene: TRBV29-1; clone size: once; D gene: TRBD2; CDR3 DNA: TGCAGCGCTAACGGACTAGCGGCTTACAATGAGCAGTTCTTC; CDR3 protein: CSANGLAAYNEQFF
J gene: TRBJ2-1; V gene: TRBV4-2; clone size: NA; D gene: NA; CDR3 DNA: TGTGCCAGCAGTCGGACTCTGGGAAATGAGCAGTTCTTC; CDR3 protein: CASSRTLGNEQFF
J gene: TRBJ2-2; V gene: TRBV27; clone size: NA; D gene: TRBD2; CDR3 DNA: TGTGCCAGCAGCGCGCGAGCGGGAGCAGGCCGGGAGCTGTTTTTT; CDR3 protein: CASSARAGAGRELFF
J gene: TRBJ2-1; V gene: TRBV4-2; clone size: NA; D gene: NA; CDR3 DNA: TGTGCCAGCAGCCAAGGGGGAGCTACTACACACAATGAGCAGTTCTTC; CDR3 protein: CASSQGGATTHNEQFF
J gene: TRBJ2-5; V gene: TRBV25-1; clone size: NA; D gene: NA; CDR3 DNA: TGTGCCAGCAGTGAGGGTTCAGGCGGGGAGACCCAGTACTTC; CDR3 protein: CASSEGSGGETQYF
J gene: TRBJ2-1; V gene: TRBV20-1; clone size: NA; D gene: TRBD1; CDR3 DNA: TGCAGTGCTAGCCCTGGGACAGGGCTAGACAATGAGCAGTTCTTC; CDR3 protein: CSASPGTGLDNEQFF
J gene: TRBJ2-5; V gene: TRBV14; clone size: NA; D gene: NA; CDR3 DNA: TGTGCCAGCAGCCAATCCAGTCGAGAGACCCAGTACTTC; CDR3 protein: CASSQSSRETQYF
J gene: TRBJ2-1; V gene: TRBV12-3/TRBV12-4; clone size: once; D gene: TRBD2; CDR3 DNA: TGTGCCAGCAGTACCGGGACTAGAAATGATAAACGATATAATGAGCAGTTCTTC; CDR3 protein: CASSTGTRNDKRYNEQFF
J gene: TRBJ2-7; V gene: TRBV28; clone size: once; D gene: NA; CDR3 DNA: TGTGCCAGCAATTGGGAGGCGAACGAGCAGTACTTC; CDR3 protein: CASNWEANEQYF
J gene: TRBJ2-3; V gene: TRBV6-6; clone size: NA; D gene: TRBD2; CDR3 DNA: TGTGCCAGCAGTGCCCGGGGGGGCACAGATACGCAGTATTTT; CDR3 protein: CASSARGGTDTQYF
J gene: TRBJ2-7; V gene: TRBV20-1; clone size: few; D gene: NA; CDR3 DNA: TGCAGTGCTAGAGATCTCGGGGCCCTCTCCTACGAGCAGTACTTC; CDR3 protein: CSARDLGALSYEQYF
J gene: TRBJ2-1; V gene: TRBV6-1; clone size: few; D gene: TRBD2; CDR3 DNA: TGTGCCAGCAGCCCACTAGCGGGAGAGTGGAGTTTGTCCAATGAGCAGTTCTTC; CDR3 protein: CASSPLAGEWSLSNEQFF
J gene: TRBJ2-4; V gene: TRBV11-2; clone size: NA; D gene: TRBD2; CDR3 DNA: TGTGCCAGCAGCTCACTAGCGGGAGCTAACATTCAGTACTTC; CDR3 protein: CASSSLAGANIQYF
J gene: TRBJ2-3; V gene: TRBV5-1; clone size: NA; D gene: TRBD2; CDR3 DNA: TGCGCCAGCAGGACTCTAGCGGGATCTACCGCAGATACGCAGTATTTT; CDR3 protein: CASRTLAGSTADTQYF
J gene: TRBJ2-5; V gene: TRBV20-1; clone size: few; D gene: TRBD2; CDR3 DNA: TGTAGTGCTGAGTCCGGGACTAGCGGACAAGAGACCCAGTACTTC; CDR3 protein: CSAESGTSGQETQYF
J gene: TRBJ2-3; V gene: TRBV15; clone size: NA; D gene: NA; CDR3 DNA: TGTGCCACATCTGGTTTGGGAAGGGGCACAGATACGCAGTATTTT; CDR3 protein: CATSGLGRGTDTQYF
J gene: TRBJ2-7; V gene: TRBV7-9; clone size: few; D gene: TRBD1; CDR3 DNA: TGTGCCAGCAGCTTTCGGGGACAGGGAAAGGTCACCTACGAGCAGTACTTC; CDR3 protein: CASSFRGQGKVTYEQYF